The 8 T cell receptor beta chains below all came from one sample that was sequenced in a study of CD8+CD57+ T cells in acquired aplastic anemia. Genomic DNA provided the template from which TCR beta VDJ and CDR3 profiles were obtained. A single record per CDR3 protein comes from TCRdb applying MiXCR to the reads. The sample holds more than 150,000 distinct CDR3 sequences, less than 50% seen once. By flow cytometry, patients selected for sequencing had shown an expansion of CD8+CD57+ cells. Sequencing input: sorted CD4+, CD8+, or CD8+CD57+ T cells (not recorded which) from PBMCs. These TCRs come from a human donor with aplastic anemia.

This clonotype is labeled medium-sized. The chain uses TRBV19 and TRBJ1-4, with D perhaps TRBD1 (6 bases). CDR3 length: 11 residues. Trimming took off 7 bases at V and 8 bases at J, with 8 bases between the two ends. Germline V lookup: CDR1 LNHDA, CDR2 SQIVND (reference sequence). The CDR3 bases are TGTGCCAGTAAAGACAGGGAAAAACTGTTTTTT. This gives the protein CASKDREKLFF.

The chain has TRBV2 and TRBJ1-2; D not resolved. The germline V gene has CDR1 SNHLY and CDR2 FYNNEI. With 6 bases removed from V and 8 bases from J, the gap between germline ends came to 16 bases. The CDR3 spans 13 residues. CDR3 residues: CASRSSEVRGYTF. CDR3 nucleotide sequence: TGTGCCAGCAGGAGCAGTGAGGTGAGGGGCTACACCTTC.

V gene TRBV29-1 combines with J gene TRBJ1-2; 8 bases map to TRBD1. Trimming cost V 7 bases and J 8 bases; bases outside gene matches: 9. Germline CDR1 reads SQVTM; CDR2 reads ANQGSEA. The CDR3 totals 12 residues. The DNA for the CDR3 is TGCAGCGCCACTCTGACAGGGGACGGCTACACCTTC. Protein product: CSATLTGDGYTF.

This clonotype was recorded a few times. V gene TRBV19 combines with J gene TRBJ1-5; D gene unclear. V lost 9 bases and J 3 bases, leaving 18 bases between the germline ends. CDR1 and CDR2 from the germline V gene are LNHDA and SQIVND (reference sequence). CDR3 length: 15 amino acids. The DNA for the CDR3 is TGTGCCAGCTCACCATTCGCCGGATTCAATCAGCCCCAGCATTTT. It translates to CASSPFAGFNQPQHF. Together with reference TRBV19 and TRBJ1-5, the CDR3 gives the full variable domain: DGGITQSPKYLFRKEGQNVTLSCEQNLNHDAMYWYRQDPGQGLRLIYYSQIVNDFQKGDIAEGYSVSREKKESFPLTVTSAQKNPTAFYLCASSPFAGFNQPQHFGDGTRLSIL.

As regards this clonotype: A much larger clone sits a single nucleotide away, making a read error possible. The CDR3 nucleotides read TGTGCCAGTAGTAGCAACGGACGGGGGGCCTTTAATGAGCAGTTCTTC. It encodes CASSSNGRGAFNEQFF. The chain is built from TRBV19 and TRBJ2-1, with a weak D call TRBD2 (7 bases). CDR1 and CDR2 from the germline V gene are LNHDA and SQIVND (reference sequence). V was cut by 4 bases and J by 7 bases, with 20 bases left in between. The CDR3 spans 16 residues.

V is TRBV25-1 and J is TRBJ1-6, with TRBD1 matching over 8 bases. CDR1 and CDR2 from the germline V gene are MGHDK and SYGVNS. V shed 6 bases, J shed 7 bases, and the junction held 5 bases outside the gene matches. The CDR3 loop spans 14 amino acids. The CDR3: CASRGTGGNSPLHF. For the CDR3, the DNA is TGTGCCAGCAGGGGAACAGGGGGGAATTCACCCCTCCACTTT.

The table lists this clonotype with many counts. The gene calls are TRBV5-5 and TRBJ2-1; no clear D. V was trimmed by 6 bases and J by 0 bases, leaving 13 bases between them. CDR1 SGHKS and CDR2 YYEKEE come from the germline V gene (reference sequence). The CDR3 consists of 15 residues. DNA of the CDR3: TGTGCCAGCACCGCCCGGTTGGGCTCCTACAATGAGCAGTTCTTC. It translates to CASTARLGSYNEQFF.

This clonotype has a count of ten or more. This chain connects TRBV7-8 to TRBJ2-1; 13 bases agree with TRBD2. With V trimmed by 6 bases and J by 7 bases, 6 bases remained unmatched. Looked up from germline, CDR1 is SGHVS and CDR2 is FQNEAQ. This CDR3 is built from 15 residues. The CDR3 nucleotides read TGTGCCAGCAGAAGTACTAGCGGGAGGGGAAATGAGCAGTTCTTC. Its protein is CASRSTSGRGNEQFF.